This T cell receptor beta chain was found in a study of cytomegalovirus exposure and HLA in healthy donors. Worth noting for this clone: Its antigen is undetermined.

The PCR contained 60 Vbeta and 13 Jbeta primers. TCRdb keeps only in-frame clones here, not all; method: immunoSEQ multiplex PCR. The sample lists about 68,000 clones; approximately 78% were seen once. Points from the study as a whole: The study put some 160 TCR beta chains on its list as cytomegalovirus-associated.

The material sequenced was PBMCs. The sequence was collected from a human donor in good health.

For the CDR3, the DNA is TGTGCCAGCAGCGCGACTAGCGGGGGGTCAGACATTCAGTACTTC. Translating gives CASSATSGGSDIQYF. The chain carries TRBV7-2 and TRBJ2-4, with 13 bases aligning to TRBD2. CDR1 is SGHTA, CDR2 FQGNSA, per germline. The CDR3 covers 15 residues. V gave up 5 bases and J gave up 8 bases; unmatched junction bases: 6.